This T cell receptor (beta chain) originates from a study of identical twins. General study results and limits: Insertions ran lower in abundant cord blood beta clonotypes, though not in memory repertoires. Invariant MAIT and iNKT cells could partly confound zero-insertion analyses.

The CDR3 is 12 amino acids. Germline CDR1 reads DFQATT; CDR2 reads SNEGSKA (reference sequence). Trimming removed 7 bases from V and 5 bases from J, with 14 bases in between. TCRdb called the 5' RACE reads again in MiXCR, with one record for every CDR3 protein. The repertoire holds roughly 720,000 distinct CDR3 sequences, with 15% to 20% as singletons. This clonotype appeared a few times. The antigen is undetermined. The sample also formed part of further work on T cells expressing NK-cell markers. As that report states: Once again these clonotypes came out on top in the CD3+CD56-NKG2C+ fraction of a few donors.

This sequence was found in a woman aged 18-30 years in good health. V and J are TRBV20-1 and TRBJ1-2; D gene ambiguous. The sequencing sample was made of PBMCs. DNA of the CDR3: TGCAGTGGGGCAGGAGAAGGATATGGCTACACCTTC. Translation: CSGAGEGYGYTF.